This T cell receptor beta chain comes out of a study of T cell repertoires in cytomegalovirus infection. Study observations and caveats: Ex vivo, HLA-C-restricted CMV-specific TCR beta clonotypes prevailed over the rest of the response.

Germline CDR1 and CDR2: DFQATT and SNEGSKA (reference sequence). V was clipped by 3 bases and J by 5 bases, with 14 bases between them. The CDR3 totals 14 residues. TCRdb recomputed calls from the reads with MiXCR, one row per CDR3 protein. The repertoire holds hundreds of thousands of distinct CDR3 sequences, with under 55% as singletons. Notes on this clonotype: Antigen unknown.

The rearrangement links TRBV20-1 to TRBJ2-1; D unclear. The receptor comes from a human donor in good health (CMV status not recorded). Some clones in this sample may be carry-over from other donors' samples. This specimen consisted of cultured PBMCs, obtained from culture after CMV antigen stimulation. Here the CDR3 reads CSASRPGLHNEQFF. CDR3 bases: TGCAGTGCTAGTCGTCCAGGTTTACACAATGAGCAGTTCTTC.